This TCR beta chain stems from a study of T cell repertoires in ileal Crohn's disease. The study's findings and limits: Sorted CD8 T cells held more high-frequency clones than CD4.

Comment on this clone: Its antigen is currently unknown.

Libraries were prepared by immunoSEQ multiplex PCR; TCRdb keeps only in-frame clonotypes and omits some of them. The sample has a few thousand clones; around 89% are singletons. Surgical specimens yielded lamina propria lymphocytes, which were density-gradient separated and then sorted. V shed 1 base and J 0 bases; nucleotides not matched to a gene: 5. The CDR3 is 18 amino acids. Germline-derived CDR1 and CDR2 are MGHDK and SYGVNS. This rearrangement joins TRBV25-1 to TRBJ2-5; 13 positions match TRBD2. This receptor was identified in an adult with Crohn's disease. Some clones in this sample may be carry-over from other donors' samples. The material sequenced was CD4+ T cells from ileum. The CDR3 nucleotides read TGTGCCAGCAGTGAATGGGAACTAGCGGGAGGGTACCAAGAGACCCAGTACTTC. It specifies CASSEWELAGGYQETQYF.